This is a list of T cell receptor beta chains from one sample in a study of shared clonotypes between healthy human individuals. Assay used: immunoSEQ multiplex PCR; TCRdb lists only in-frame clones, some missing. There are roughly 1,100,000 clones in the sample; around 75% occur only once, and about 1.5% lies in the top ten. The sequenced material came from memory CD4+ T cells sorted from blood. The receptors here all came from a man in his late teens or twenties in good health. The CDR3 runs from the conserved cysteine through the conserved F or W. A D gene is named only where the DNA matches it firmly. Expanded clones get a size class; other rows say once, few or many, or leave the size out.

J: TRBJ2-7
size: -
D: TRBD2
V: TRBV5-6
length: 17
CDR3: CASSFRGIKRELNEQYF
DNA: TGTGCCAGCAGCTTTAGGGGGATTAAGCGGGAGCTCAACGAGCAGTACTTC

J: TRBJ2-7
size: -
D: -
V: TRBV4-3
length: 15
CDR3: CASSQVPEGQYEQYF
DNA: TGCGCCAGCAGCCAAGTCCCGGAGGGCCAATACGAGCAGTACTTC

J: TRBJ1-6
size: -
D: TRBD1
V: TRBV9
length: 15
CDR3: CASSAGDSGNSPLHF
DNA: TGTGCCAGCAGCGCCGGGGACAGCGGGAATTCACCCCTCCACTTT

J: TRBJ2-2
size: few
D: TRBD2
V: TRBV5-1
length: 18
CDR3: CASSSGLAGAMNTGELFF
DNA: TGCGCCAGCAGCTCGGGACTAGCGGGAGCCATGAACACCGGGGAGCTGTTTTTT

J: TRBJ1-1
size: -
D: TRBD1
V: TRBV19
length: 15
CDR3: CASSFGQGRNTEAFF
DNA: TGTGCCAGTAGTTTCGGACAGGGACGGAACACTGAAGCTTTCTTT

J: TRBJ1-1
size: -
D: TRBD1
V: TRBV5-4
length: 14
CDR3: CASSLDRVDTEAFF
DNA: TGTGCCAGCAGCCTGGACAGGGTGGACACTGAAGCTTTCTTT

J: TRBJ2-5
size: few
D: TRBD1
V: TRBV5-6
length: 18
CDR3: CASSLRGRGRTGIETQYF
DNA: TGTGCCAGCAGCTTGAGGGGTAGGGGTCGGACAGGAATAGAGACCCAGTACTTC

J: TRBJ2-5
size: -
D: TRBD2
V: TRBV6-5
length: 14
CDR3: CATRRASGKETQYF
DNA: TGTGCCACCAGGAGGGCTAGCGGAAAAGAGACCCAGTACTTC

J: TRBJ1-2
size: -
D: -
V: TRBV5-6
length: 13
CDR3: CASRIHGGHGYTF
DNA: TGTGCCAGCAGAATTCACGGGGGACACGGCTACACCTTC

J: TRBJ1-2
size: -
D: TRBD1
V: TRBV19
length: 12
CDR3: CASSPQGGGYTF
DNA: TGTGCCAGTAGTCCCCAGGGGGGAGGCTACACCTTC

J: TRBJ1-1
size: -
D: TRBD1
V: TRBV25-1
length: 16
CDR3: CASSAGQANRGTEAFF
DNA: TGTGCCAGCAGTGCCGGACAGGCGAATAGGGGCACTGAAGCTTTCTTT

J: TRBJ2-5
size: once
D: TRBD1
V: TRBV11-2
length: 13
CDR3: CASSTGVGKTQYF
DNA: TGTGCCAGCTCGACAGGGGTCGGAAAGACCCAGTACTTC

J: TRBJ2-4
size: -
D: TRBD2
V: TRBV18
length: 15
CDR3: CASSPLGTSGNIQYF
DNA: TGTGCCAGCTCACCACTCGGGACTAGCGGAAACATTCAGTACTTC

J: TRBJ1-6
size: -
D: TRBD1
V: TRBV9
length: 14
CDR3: CASTRDSYNSPLHF
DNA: TGTGCCAGCACCCGGGACAGCTATAATTCACCCCTCCACTTT

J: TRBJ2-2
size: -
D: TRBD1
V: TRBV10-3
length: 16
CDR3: CAISVGQGVNTGELFF
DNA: TGTGCCATCAGCGTCGGACAGGGGGTGAACACCGGGGAGCTGTTTTTT

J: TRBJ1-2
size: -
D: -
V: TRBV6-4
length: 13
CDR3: CASRGSSSYGYTF
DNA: TGTGCCAGCAGAGGTAGCAGCTCTTATGGCTACACCTTC

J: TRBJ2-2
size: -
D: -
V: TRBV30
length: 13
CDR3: CAWTGLNTGELFF
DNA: TGTGCCTGGACCGGACTCAACACCGGGGAGCTGTTTTTT

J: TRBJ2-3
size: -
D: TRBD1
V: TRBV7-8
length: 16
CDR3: CASSRTGTGLTDTQYF
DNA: TGTGCCAGCAGCCGAACCGGGACAGGGCTCACAGATACGCAGTATTTT

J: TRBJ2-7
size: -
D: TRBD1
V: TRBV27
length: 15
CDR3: CASSLTGQVSYEQYF
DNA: TGTGCCAGCAGTTTAACCGGACAGGTTTCCTACGAGCAGTACTTC

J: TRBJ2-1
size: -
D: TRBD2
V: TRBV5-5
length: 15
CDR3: CASSLAGATYNEQFF
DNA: TGTGCCAGCAGCCTAGCGGGGGCCACCTACAATGAGCAGTTCTTC

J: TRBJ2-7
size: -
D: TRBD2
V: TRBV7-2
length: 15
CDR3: CASSRPGTSVYEQYF
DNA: TGTGCCAGCAGCCGACCCGGGACTAGCGTTTACGAGCAGTACTTC

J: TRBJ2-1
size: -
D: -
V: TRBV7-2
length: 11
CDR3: CASSLLDEQFF
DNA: TGTGCCAGCAGCCTACTAGATGAGCAGTTCTTC

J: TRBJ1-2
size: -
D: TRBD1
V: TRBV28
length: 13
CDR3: CASSFGTALGYTF
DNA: TGTGCCAGCAGTTTCGGGACAGCCTTAGGCTACACCTTC

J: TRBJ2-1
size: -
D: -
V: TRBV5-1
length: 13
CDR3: CATRGTVNNEQFF
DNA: TGCGCCACCCGGGGTACTGTAAACAATGAGCAGTTCTTC

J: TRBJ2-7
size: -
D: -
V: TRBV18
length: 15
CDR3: CASSPRDVGTYEQYF
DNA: TGTGCCAGCTCACCACGGGACGTAGGAACCTACGAGCAGTACTTC

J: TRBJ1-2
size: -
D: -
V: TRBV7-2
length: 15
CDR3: CASSLPQGQNYGYTF
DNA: TGTGCCAGCAGCTTACCGCAGGGGCAGAACTATGGCTACACCTTC

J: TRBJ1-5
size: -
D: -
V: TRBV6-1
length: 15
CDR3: CASSELGGSNQPQHF
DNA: TGTGCCAGCAGTGAACTGGGGGGAAGCAATCAGCCCCAGCATTTT